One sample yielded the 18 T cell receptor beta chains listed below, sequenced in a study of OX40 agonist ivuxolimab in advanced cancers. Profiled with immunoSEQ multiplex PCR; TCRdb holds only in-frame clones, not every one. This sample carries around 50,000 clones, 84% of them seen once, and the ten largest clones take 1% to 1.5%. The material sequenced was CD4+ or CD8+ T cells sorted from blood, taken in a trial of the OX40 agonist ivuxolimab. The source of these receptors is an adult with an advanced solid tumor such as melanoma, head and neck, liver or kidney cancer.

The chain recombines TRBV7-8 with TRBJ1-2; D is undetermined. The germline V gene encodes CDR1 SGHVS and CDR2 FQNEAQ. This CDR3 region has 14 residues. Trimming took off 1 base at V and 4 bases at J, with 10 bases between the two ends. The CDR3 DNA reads TGTGCCAGCAGCTTAGAAGGACGGACCTATGGCTACACCTTC. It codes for CASSLEGRTYGYTF.

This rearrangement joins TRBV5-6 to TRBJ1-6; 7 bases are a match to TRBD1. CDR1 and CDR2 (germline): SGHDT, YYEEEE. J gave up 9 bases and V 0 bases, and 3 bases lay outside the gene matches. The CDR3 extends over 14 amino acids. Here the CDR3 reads CASSLDQGVSPLHF. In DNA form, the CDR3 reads TGTGCCAGCAGCTTGGACCAGGGGGTTTCACCCCTCCACTTT.

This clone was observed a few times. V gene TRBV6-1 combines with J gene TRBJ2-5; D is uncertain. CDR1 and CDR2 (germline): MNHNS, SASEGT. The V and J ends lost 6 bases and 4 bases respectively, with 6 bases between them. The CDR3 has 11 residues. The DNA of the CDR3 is TGTGCCAGCAGGGACCGAGAGACCCAGTACTTC. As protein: CASRDRETQYF.

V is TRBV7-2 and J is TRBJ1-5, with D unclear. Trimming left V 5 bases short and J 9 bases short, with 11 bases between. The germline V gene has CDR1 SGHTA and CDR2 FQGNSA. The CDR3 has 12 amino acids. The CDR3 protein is CASSPPFGPQHF. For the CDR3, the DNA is TGTGCCAGCAGCCCCCCATTTGGGCCCCAGCATTTT.

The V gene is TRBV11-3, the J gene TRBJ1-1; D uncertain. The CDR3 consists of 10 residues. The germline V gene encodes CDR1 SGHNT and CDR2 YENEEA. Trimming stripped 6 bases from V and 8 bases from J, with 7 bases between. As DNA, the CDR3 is TGTGCCAGCAGAACCCGGGAAGCTTTCTTT. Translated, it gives CASRTREAFF.

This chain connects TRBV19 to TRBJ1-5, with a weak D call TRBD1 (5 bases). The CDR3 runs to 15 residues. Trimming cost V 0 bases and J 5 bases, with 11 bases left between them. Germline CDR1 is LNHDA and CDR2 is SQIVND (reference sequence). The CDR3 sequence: CASSIDRDGDQPQHF. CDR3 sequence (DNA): TGTGCCAGTAGTATAGATCGGGACGGTGATCAGCCCCAGCATTTT.

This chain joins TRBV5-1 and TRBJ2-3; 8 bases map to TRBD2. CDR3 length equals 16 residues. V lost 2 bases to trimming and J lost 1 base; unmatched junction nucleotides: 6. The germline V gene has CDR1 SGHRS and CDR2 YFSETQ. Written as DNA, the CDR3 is TGCGCCAGCAGCTTTTCAACCGGGAGGGGCACAGATACGCAGTATTTT. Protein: CASSFSTGRGTDTQYF.

The chain's CDR3 is CASSRSFSGANVLTF. CDR3 coding DNA: TGTGCCAGCAGCCGGAGTTTCTCTGGGGCCAACGTCCTGACTTTC. The chain uses TRBV14 and TRBJ2-6, with D hard to call. The CDR3 totals 15 residues. V gave up 4 bases and J gave up 0 bases, with 7 bases separating them. CDR1 and CDR2 (germline): SGHDN, FVKESK. The full variable domain, its missing parts supplied by reference TRBV14 and TRBJ2-6, is EAGVTQFPSHSVIEKGQTVTLRCDPISGHDNLYWYRRVMGKEIKFLLHFVKESKQDESGMPNNRFLAERTGGTYSTLKVQPAELEDSGVYFCASSRSFSGANVLTFGAGSRLTVL.

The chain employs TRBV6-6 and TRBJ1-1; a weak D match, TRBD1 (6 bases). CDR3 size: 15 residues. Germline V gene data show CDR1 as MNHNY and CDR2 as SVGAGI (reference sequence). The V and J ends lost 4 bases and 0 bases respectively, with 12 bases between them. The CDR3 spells CASSSLGQLNTEAFF. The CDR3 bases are TGTGCCAGCAGTTCCTTAGGACAGTTGAACACTGAAGCTTTCTTT.

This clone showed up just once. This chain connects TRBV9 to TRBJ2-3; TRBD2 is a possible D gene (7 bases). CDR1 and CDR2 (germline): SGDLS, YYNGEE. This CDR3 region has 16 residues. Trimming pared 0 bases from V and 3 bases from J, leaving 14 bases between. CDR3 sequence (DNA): TGTGCCAGCAGCGTAGCGGCAGGGGAGGGGACAGATACGCAGTATTTT. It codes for CASSVAAGEGTDTQYF.

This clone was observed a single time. The DNA of the CDR3 is TGCAGTTCGGAAGGGGGAGGAGCTGAGACCCAGTACTTC. It encodes CSSEGGGAETQYF. The chain employs TRBV29-1 and TRBJ2-5; D possibly matches TRBD1 or TRBD2 (6 bases each). This CDR3 has 13 residues. Per the germline V gene, CDR1 is SQVTM and CDR2 is ANQGSEA.

The CDR3 bases are TGCGCCAGCAGCTTGGCATCTAGCGGGAGGGAGACCCAGTACTTC. It specifies CASSLASSGRETQYF. The chain joins TRBV5-1 to TRBJ2-5; 11 bases line up with TRBD2. V was clipped by 0 bases and J by 5 bases; unmatched bases: 3. The germline CDR1 and CDR2 sequences are SGHRS and YFSETQ. The CDR3 loop spans 15 amino acids. Looking up the rest from reference TRBV5-1 and TRBJ2-5 gives the full variable domain: KAGVTQTPRYLIKTRGQQVTLSCSPISGHRSVSWYQQTPGQGLQFLFEYFSETQRNKGNFPGRFSGRQFSNSRSEMNVSTLELGDSALYLCASSLASSGRETQYFGPGTRLLVL.

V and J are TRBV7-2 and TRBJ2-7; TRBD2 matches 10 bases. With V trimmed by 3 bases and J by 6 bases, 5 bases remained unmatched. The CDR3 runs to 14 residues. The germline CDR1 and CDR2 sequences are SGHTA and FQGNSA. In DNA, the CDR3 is TGTGCCAGCAGCTTTGATCCTAGCGGGAGCGAGCAGTACTTC. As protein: CASSFDPSGSEQYF. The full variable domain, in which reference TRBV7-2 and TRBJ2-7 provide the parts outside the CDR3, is GAGVSQSPSNKVTEKGKDVELRCDPISGHTALYWYRQSLGQGLEFLIYFQGNSAPDKSGLPSDRFSAERTGGSVSTLTIQRTQQEDSAVYLCASSFDPSGSEQYFGPGTRLTVT.

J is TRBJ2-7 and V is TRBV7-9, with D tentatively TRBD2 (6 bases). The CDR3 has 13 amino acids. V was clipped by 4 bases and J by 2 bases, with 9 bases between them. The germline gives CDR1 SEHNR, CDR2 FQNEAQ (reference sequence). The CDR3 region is CASSWGGTYEQYF. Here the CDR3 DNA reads TGTGCCAGCAGCTGGGGCGGGACCTACGAGCAGTACTTC.

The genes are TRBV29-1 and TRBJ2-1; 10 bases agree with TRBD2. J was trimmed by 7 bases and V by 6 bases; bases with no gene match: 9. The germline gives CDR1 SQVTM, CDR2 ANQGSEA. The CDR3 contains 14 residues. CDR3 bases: TGCAGCGTCCTCCCTAGCGGGAGATATAATGAGCAGTTCTTC. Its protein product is CSVLPSGRYNEQFF.

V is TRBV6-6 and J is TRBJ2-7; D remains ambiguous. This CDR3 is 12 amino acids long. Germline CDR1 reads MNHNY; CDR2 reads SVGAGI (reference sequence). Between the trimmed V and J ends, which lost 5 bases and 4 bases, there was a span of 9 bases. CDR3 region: CASSRDVYEQYF. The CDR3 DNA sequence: TGTGCCAGCAGTAGGGATGTTTACGAGCAGTACTTC.

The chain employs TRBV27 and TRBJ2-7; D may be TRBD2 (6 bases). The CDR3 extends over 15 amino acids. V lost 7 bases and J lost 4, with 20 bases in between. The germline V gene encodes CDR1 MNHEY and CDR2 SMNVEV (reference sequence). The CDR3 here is CASTYRPGARYEQYF. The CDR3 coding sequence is TGTGCCAGCACCTATAGACCGGGAGCACGTTACGAGCAGTACTTC.

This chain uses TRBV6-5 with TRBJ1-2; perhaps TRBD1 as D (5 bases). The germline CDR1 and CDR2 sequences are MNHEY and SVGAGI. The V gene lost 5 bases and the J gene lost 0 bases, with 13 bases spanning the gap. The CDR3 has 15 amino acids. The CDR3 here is CASSNDRDPNYGYTF. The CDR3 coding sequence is TGTGCCAGCAGTAATGACCGGGACCCTAACTATGGCTACACCTTC.